Described below is a single T cell receptor (beta chain) sequence and its context. The data belong to a study of blood T cell repertoires in COVID-19. Study-wide background: Samples taken during acute and convalescent COVID-19 were collected in the United States, Italy and Spain. Nucleic acid was either cDNA or gDNA, and it came from T cells, B-cell-depleted T cells, or PBMCs.

The CDR3 has 16 amino acids. Germline V gene lookup returns CDR1 LNHDA and CDR2 SQIVND (reference sequence). Deletions cut 5 bases from V and 0 bases from J, with 17 bases between. Original methodology: Reference gene primer amplification gave nucleated cell count estimates. The repertoire was sequenced with immunoSEQ multiplex PCR; TCRdb's copy has only in-frame clones and lacks some. D and trimming come from the DNA, and the V and J calls and clone size come from that table. The data contain about 94,000 clones, about 83% of them singletons. This receptor was taken from a human donor in a cohort sampled during active COVID-19. The chain joins TRBV19 to TRBJ2-7, with a tentative D call TRBD2 (6 bases). Sequencing input: peripheral blood. The CDR3 DNA reads as TGTGCCAGTAGTCCTCGGGGGAGGCCGAGCTCCTACGAGCAGTACTTC. Translated, it gives CASSPRGRPSSYEQYF.